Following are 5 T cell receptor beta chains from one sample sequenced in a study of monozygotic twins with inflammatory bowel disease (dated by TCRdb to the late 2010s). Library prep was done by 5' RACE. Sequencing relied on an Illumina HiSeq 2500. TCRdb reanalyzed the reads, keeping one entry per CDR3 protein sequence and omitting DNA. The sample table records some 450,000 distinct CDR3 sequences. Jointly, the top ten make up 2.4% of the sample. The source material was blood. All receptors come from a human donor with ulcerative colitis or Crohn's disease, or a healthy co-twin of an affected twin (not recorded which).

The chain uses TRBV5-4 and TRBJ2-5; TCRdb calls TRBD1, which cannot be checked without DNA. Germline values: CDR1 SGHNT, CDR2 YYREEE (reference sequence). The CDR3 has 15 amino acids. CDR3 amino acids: CASSSSRGGRETQYF.

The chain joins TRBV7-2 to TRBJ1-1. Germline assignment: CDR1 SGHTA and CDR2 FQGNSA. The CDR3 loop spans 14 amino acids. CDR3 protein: CASSLSNRETEAFF.

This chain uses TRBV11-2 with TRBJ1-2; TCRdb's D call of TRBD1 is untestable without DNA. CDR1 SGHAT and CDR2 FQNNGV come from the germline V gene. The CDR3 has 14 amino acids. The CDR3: CASSLTGAGGGYTF. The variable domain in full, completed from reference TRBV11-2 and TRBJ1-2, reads EAGVAQSPRYKIIEKRQSVAFWCNPISGHATLYWYQQILGQGPKLLIQFQNNGVVDDSQLPKDRFSAERLKGVDSTLKIQPAKLEDSAVYLCASSLTGAGGGYTFGSGTRLTVV.

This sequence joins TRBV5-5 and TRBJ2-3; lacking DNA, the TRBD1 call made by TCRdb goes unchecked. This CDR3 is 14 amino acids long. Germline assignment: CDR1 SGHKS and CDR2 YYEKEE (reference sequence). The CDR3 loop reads CASSGGLKRDTQYF.

CDR3 region: CASSSGPDGYTF. The rearrangement links TRBV12-3 or TRBV12-4 to TRBJ1-2. The length of the CDR3 is 12 residues.